Below, one T cell receptor beta chain is given with its context. The CDR3 has 12 residues. The V gene's germline CDR1 is DFQATT and CDR2 SNEGSKA (reference sequence). V gave up 4 bases and J gave up 11 bases, with 17 bases separating them. TCRdb ran MiXCR on the RT-PCR reads and lists one entry per CDR3 protein. The sample lists more than 550,000 distinct CDR3 sequences, more than 13% occurring once. Sample: memory CD4+ T cells from blood. The J gene is TRBJ1-2, the V gene TRBV20-1, with D maybe TRBD1 (5 bases). This TCR came from a female donor in good health, serving as a healthy control. The CDR3 sequence is CSATPDPGGYTF. For the CDR3, the DNA is TGCAGTGCTACCCCGGATCCCGGGGGATACACCTTC.